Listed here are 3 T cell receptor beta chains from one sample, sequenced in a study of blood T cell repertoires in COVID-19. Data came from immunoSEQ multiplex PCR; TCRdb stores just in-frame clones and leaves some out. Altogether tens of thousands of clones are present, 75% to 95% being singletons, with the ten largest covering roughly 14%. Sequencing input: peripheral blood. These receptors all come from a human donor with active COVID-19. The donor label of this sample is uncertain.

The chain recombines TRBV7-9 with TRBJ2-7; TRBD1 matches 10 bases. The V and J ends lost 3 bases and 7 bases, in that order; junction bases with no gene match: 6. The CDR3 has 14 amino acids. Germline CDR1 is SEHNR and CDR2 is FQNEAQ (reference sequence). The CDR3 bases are TGTGCCAGCAGCTTTTGGACAGGGGGGTATGAGCAGTACTTC. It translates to CASSFWTGGYEQYF. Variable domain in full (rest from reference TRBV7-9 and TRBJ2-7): DTGVSQNPRHKITKRGQNVTFRCDPISEHNRLYWYRQTLGQGPEFLTYFQNEAQLEKSRLLSDRFSAERPKGSFSTLEIQRTEQGDSAMYLCASSFWTGGYEQYFGPGTRLTVT.

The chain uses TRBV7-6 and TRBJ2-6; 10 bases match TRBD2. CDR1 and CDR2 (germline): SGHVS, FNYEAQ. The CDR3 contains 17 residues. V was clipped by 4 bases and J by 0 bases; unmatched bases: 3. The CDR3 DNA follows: TGTGCCAGCAGCTCGTCTAGCGGGAGCTCTGGGGCCAACGTCCTGACTTTC. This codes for CASSSSSGSSGANVLTF.

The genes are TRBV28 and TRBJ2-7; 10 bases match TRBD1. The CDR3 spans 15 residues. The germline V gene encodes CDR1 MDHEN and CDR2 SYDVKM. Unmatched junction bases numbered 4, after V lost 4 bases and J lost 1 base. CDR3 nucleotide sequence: TGTGCCAGCAGTTCAGGGGACAGGGGTTCCTACGAGCAGTACTTC. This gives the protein CASSSGDRGSYEQYF.